These 27 T cell receptor beta chains originate from one sample sequenced in a study of OX40 agonist ivuxolimab in advanced cancers. Measured with immunoSEQ multiplex PCR; TCRdb has only the in-frame clones, and not every one. The sample has just over 90,000 clones; 94% are singletons. Sequences were derived from CD4+ or CD8+ T cells sorted from blood, sampled in a trial of the OX40 agonist ivuxolimab. These receptors all stem from an adult with an advanced solid tumor such as melanoma, head and neck, liver or kidney cancer.

The chain employs TRBV6-5 and TRBJ2-7; 11 bases map to TRBD1. The CDR3 length is 14 residues. The V and J ends lost 6 bases and 6 bases, in that order; junction bases with no gene match: 7. Per the germline V gene, CDR1 is MNHEY and CDR2 is SVGAGI. CDR3 sequence: CASSRTGGYTEQYF. The DNA of the CDR3 is TGTGCCAGCAGCAGGACAGGGGGCTATACCGAGCAGTACTTC.

The rearrangement joins TRBV6-5 to TRBJ2-5, with no clear D. The CDR3 is made up of 12 amino acids. Per germline, CDR1 MNHEY and CDR2 SVGAGI. V was shortened by 4 bases and J by 2 bases, with 5 bases between the two germline ends. This CDR3 is CASSWPQETQYF. For the CDR3, the DNA is TGTGCCAGCAGTTGGCCACAAGAGACCCAGTACTTC.

This chain connects TRBV7-9 to TRBJ2-7, with a weak D call TRBD1 (6 bases). Between the trimmed V and J ends, which lost 6 bases and 0 bases, there was a span of 12 bases. CDR3 length: 14 amino acids. Per the germline V gene, CDR1 is SEHNR and CDR2 is FQNEAQ (reference sequence). The CDR3 spells CASSGRGSSYEQYF. For the CDR3, the DNA is TGTGCCAGCAGTGGAAGGGGGAGCTCCTACGAGCAGTACTTC.

CDR3: CASSLVQAGETQYF. The CDR3 nucleotides are TGTGCCAGCAGCTTGGTGCAGGCTGGAGAGACCCAGTACTTC. The chain employs TRBV5-6 and TRBJ2-5; D remains unclear. Trimming removed 0 bases at V and 4 bases at J, with 10 bases between. This CDR3 contains 14 residues. CDR1 is SGHDT, CDR2 YYEEEE, per germline.

V is TRBV11-2 and J is TRBJ2-7; the D is unclear. This CDR3 spans 15 amino acids. Trimming took 5 bases from V and 0 from J, leaving 14 bases between them. In germline, CDR1 is SGHAT, CDR2 FQNNGV. The CDR3 nucleotides are TGTGCCAGCAGCCGACCTGACTCCTTCTCCTACGAGCAGTACTTC. Its translation is CASSRPDSFSYEQYF. The whole variable domain, filled in from reference TRBV11-2 and TRBJ2-7, reads EAGVAQSPRYKIIEKRQSVAFWCNPISGHATLYWYQQILGQGPKLLIQFQNNGVVDDSQLPKDRFSAERLKGVDSTLKIQPAKLEDSAVYLCASSRPDSFSYEQYFGPGTRLTVT.

The CDR3 region has the DNA TGTGCCAGCAGTGCGTCTGGGGCCAACGTCCTGACTTTC. It specifies CASSASGANVLTF. The chain recombines TRBV27 with TRBJ2-6; D gene uncertain. Germline CDR1 is MNHEY and CDR2 is SMNVEV (reference sequence). The CDR3 consists of 13 residues. V was shortened by 5 bases and J by 1 base, with 3 bases between the two germline ends.

This rearrangement joins TRBV4-1 to TRBJ2-5; no clear D gene. In germline, CDR1 is MGHRA, CDR2 YSYEKL. The CDR3 has 16 residues. Trimming removed 1 base at V and 2 bases at J, with 14 bases between. The CDR3 protein is CASSQVVGDEQETQYF. The CDR3, as DNA: TGCGCCAGCAGCCAAGTCGTGGGTGACGAGCAAGAGACCCAGTACTTC.

The CDR3 spells CASSYSAREQYF. The CDR3 nucleotides are TGTGCCAGCAGTTACTCGGCACGGGAGCAGTACTTC. The gene calls are TRBV6-5 and TRBJ2-7; D call uncertain. CDR1 is MNHEY and CDR2 is SVGAGI in the germline V gene. CDR3 size: 12 residues. The V gene lost 0 bases and the J gene lost 7 bases, with 7 bases spanning the gap.

For the CDR3, the DNA is TGTGCCAGCAGCGTCCCCTGGGACGGGGACTACGAGCAGTACTTC. Protein product: CASSVPWDGDYEQYF. The chain recombines TRBV5-4 with TRBJ2-7; D may be TRBD1 or TRBD2 (5 bases each). Germline assignment: CDR1 SGHNT and CDR2 YYREEE (reference sequence). Between the trimmed V and J ends, which lost 4 bases and 3 bases, there was a span of 17 bases. The CDR3 extends over 15 amino acids.

The gene calls are TRBV6-1 and TRBJ2-5; D ambiguous. The V gene lost 3 bases and the J gene lost 0 bases, with 5 bases spanning the gap. CDR3 length: 13 amino acids. The V gene's germline CDR1 is MNHNS and CDR2 SASEGT. The CDR3 coding sequence is TGTGCCAGCAGTGACGCGTACCAAGAGACCCAGTACTTC. Translation gives CASSDAYQETQYF.

This sequence joins TRBV27 and TRBJ2-1; TRBD2 agrees at 10 bases. This CDR3 spans 17 amino acids. The germline CDR1 and CDR2 sequences are MNHEY and SMNVEV (reference sequence). The ends lost 6 bases at V and 6 bases at J; junction bases unmatched: 14. The CDR3 loop reads CASSPPSLAGDINEQFF. The CDR3 nucleotides read TGTGCCAGCAGCCCACCTAGTCTAGCGGGGGATATCAATGAGCAGTTCTTC.

V is TRBV9 and J is TRBJ1-5, with D perhaps TRBD1 (5 bases). The CDR3 contains 14 residues. Trimming took off 0 bases at V and 7 bases at J, with 11 bases between the two ends. Germline CDR1 and CDR2: SGDLS and YYNGEE. CDR3 loop: CASSVGTGGQPQHF. CDR3 nucleotide sequence: TGTGCCAGCAGCGTAGGCACAGGCGGGCAGCCCCAGCATTTT.

CDR3: CASSLGWGSSYNEQFF. CDR3 sequence (DNA): TGTGCCAGCAGTTTAGGATGGGGGAGCTCCTACAATGAGCAGTTCTTC. The gene calls are TRBV27 and TRBJ2-1, with D perhaps assigned TRBD1 or TRBD2 (5 bases each). The V gene lost 2 bases and the J gene lost 0 bases, with 11 bases spanning the gap. This CDR3 spans 16 amino acids. Germline CDR1 reads MNHEY; CDR2 reads SMNVEV (reference sequence).

V usage is TRBV6-6 and J usage is TRBJ2-2; no clear D gene. Germline-derived CDR1 and CDR2 are MNHNY and SVGAGI (reference sequence). The CDR3 has 13 amino acids. Trimming cost V 4 bases and J 9 bases, with 12 bases left between them. The CDR3 DNA follows: TGTGCCAGCAGTTTGGCTGGCTTTCGGGAGCTGTTTTTT. Translation: CASSLAGFRELFF.

This chain joins TRBV12-5 and TRBJ2-5; D is unclear. The germline V and J ends were trimmed by 6 bases and 5 bases, with 13 bases remaining between them. The germline gives CDR1 LGHNT, CDR2 FRNRAP. The CDR3 totals 13 residues. The CDR3 DNA sequence: TGTGCTAGTGGCAACGGAAAGAGGGAGACCCAGTACTTC. Translation: CASGNGKRETQYF.

In nucleotides, the CDR3 is TGTGCCAGTAGTGAGACAGGGGTCAATGAGCAGTTCTTC. Translated, it gives CASSETGVNEQFF. This chain links TRBV19 with TRBJ2-1; the match to TRBD1 covers 8 bases. CDR1 is LNHDA, CDR2 SQIVND, per germline (reference sequence). J was trimmed by 6 bases and V by 5 bases; bases with no gene match: 3. CDR3 size: 13 residues.

The chain links TRBV28 to TRBJ1-6, with TRBD1 matching 9 bases. V shed 9 bases, J shed 10 bases, and the junction held 10 bases outside the gene matches. The CDR3 totals 14 residues. CDR1 is MDHEN and CDR2 is SYDVKM in the germline V gene. The CDR3, as DNA: TGTGCCAGTCGCCGGGACAGGGTAGAATCACCCCTCCACTTT. Encoded protein: CASRRDRVESPLHF.

This sequence joins TRBV28 and TRBJ1-3; the D is unclear. The CDR3 covers 16 residues. From germline, CDR1 is MDHEN and CDR2 SYDVKM. The ends were cut back, 5 bases at V and 2 bases at J, with 16 bases in the middle. The CDR3 nucleotides are TGTGCCAGCAGTCGCTCTATGGATGTGGCTGGAAACACCATATATTTT. This sequence encodes CASSRSMDVAGNTIYF.

The rearrangement uses TRBV5-1 and TRBJ2-7, with D possibly called TRBD1 or TRBD2 (5 bases each). CDR3 size: 13 residues. V shed 4 bases and J shed 3 bases, with 11 bases lying between them. Germline lookup yields CDR1 SGHRS and CDR2 YFSETQ. The CDR3 DNA reads TGCGCCAGCAGCCCCAGGGAGAACTACGAGCAGTACTTC. Translating gives CASSPRENYEQYF.

The J gene is TRBJ2-1, the V gene TRBV6-1; 11 bases match TRBD2. The germline V gene encodes CDR1 MNHNS and CDR2 SASEGT. The CDR3 is 20 amino acids. V lost 2 bases and J lost 5; bases outside the gene matches: 17. The CDR3 DNA reads as TGTGCCAGCAGTGAAAAGGGGTGGCTAGCGGGGGGACAGACCGACAATGAGCAGTTCTTC. Amino acids: CASSEKGWLAGGQTDNEQFF.

V is TRBV18 and J is TRBJ2-4; D perhaps matches TRBD1 (7 bases). Germline CDR1 reads KGHSH; CDR2 reads LQKENI. This CDR3 has 17 amino acids. V was cut by 0 bases and J by 1 base, with 13 bases left in between. The DNA for the CDR3 is TGTGCCAGCTCACCACCGGAGGGGGCAGTTGCCAAAAACATTCAGTACTTC. Encoded protein: CASSPPEGAVAKNIQYF.

This chain connects TRBV27 to TRBJ2-1; D not resolved. The ends were cut back, 0 bases at V and 9 bases at J, with 6 bases in the middle. This CDR3 region has 12 residues. Germline CDR1 and CDR2: MNHEY and SMNVEV (reference sequence). The CDR3 nucleotides are TGTGCCAGCAGTTTATCCCCGATTGAGCAGTTCTTC. Protein: CASSLSPIEQFF.

This chain joins TRBV19 and TRBJ2-7, with TRBD1 matching 9 bases. CDR3 length equals 14 residues. V shed 5 bases, J shed 4 bases, and the junction held 6 bases outside the gene matches. CDR1 LNHDA and CDR2 SQIVND come from the germline V gene (reference sequence). The CDR3 sequence is CASSPGQGLYEQYF. CDR3 sequence (DNA): TGTGCCAGTAGTCCGGGACAGGGTTTATACGAGCAGTACTTC.

The chain recombines TRBV27 with TRBJ2-3; D is possibly TRBD1 (6 bases). This CDR3 contains 14 residues. Trimming removed 5 bases at V and 6 bases at J, with 15 bases between. CDR1 MNHEY and CDR2 SMNVEV come from the germline V gene (reference sequence). The CDR3 DNA reads as TGTGCCAGCAGTCTTTCACAGGGTGGTGATACGCAGTATTTT. Its protein product is CASSLSQGGDTQYF.

The V gene is TRBV27, the J gene TRBJ1-5; D gene unclear. The CDR3 is made up of 14 amino acids. Germline loops: CDR1 MNHEY, CDR2 SMNVEV (reference sequence). The V gene lost 5 bases and the J gene lost 0 bases, with 8 bases spanning the gap. The CDR3 nucleotides are TGTGCCAGCAGTATAAGCTATAGCAATCAGCCCCAGCATTTT. Protein product: CASSISYSNQPQHF.

The genes are TRBV27 and TRBJ2-3; TRBD1 might be the D (5 bases). Trimming left V 0 bases short and J 8 bases short, with 9 bases between. Germline CDR1 reads MNHEY; CDR2 reads SMNVEV (reference sequence). This CDR3 has 13 amino acids. This CDR3 is CASSLSLQGTQYF. CDR3 sequence (DNA): TGTGCCAGCAGTTTATCTTTGCAGGGTACGCAGTATTTT.

The CDR3 DNA reads TGTGCCAGCAGAACGACAGCGTATAGCAATCAGCCCCAGCATTTT. Its translation: CASRTTAYSNQPQHF. V and J are TRBV6-5 and TRBJ1-5, with D possibly TRBD1 on 5 matching bases. Between the trimmed V and J ends, which lost 6 bases and 0 bases, there was a span of 12 bases. The CDR3 extends over 15 amino acids. The V gene's germline CDR1 is MNHEY and CDR2 SVGAGI.